Sequencing of this TCR beta chain was carried out in a study of beta chain features in type 1 diabetes. Unmatched junction bases numbered 3, after V lost 2 bases and J lost 6 bases. The CDR3 totals 13 residues. Germline V gives CDR1 SGHRS, CDR2 YFSETQ. The whole isolated RNA underwent reverse transcription, so sequencing captured expressed TCRB transcripts. TCRdb keeps only in-frame clones here, not all; method: immunoSEQ multiplex PCR. Counted here are around 260,000 clones, around 22% occurring once; the ten biggest clones make up around 0.013%. Points from the study as a whole: A moderate, significant TCRB CDR3 shortening appeared in type 1 diabetes across four CD4+ subsets.

As to this clone: What it binds is unknown.

What was sequenced was naive CD4+ T cells from blood. This receptor was obtained from a woman aged 25 to 39 with type 1 diabetes. The chain employs TRBV5-1 and TRBJ1-2, with TRBD1 matching over 8 bases. CDR3 loop: CASSLAGGNGYTF. The CDR3 nucleotides are TGCGCCAGCAGCTTAGCAGGGGGCAATGGCTACACCTTC. Supplemented by reference TRBV5-1 and TRBJ1-2, the full variable domain reads KAGVTQTPRYLIKTRGQQVTLSCSPISGHRSVSWYQQTPGQGLQFLFEYFSETQRNKGNFPGRFSGRQFSNSRSEMNVSTLELGDSALYLCASSLAGGNGYTFGSGTRLTVV.